The 9 T cell receptor beta chains below were found in one sample sequenced in a study of T-cell reconstitution after alpha-beta-depleted transplantation in children. Molecular barcoding with unique molecular identifiers was used for the TCRbeta library. One entry per CDR3 protein results from TCRdb running MiXCR on the PCR reads. The data show some 110,000 distinct CDR3 sequences, about a tenth seen once. Specimen: PBMCs, collected before TCRalphabeta/CD19-depleted stem cell transplant. The receptors were sampled from a boy younger than 10 with acute lymphoblastic leukemia, due to receive a stem cell transplant.

The V gene is TRBV6-1, the J gene TRBJ2-7; D unclear. This CDR3 region has 15 residues. With 2 bases removed from V and 3 bases from J, the gap between germline ends came to 14 bases. The germline V gene encodes CDR1 MNHNS and CDR2 SASEGT. The CDR3 loop reads CASSEWEGTLYEQYF. In nucleotides, the CDR3 is TGTGCCAGCAGTGAATGGGAAGGTACTCTCTACGAGCAGTACTTC.

In its sample, this clonotype was seen many times. The rearrangement uses TRBV6-5 and TRBJ2-2, with TRBD2 as a possible D gene (6 bases). V gave up 0 bases and J gave up 5 bases, with 13 bases separating them. The length of the CDR3 is 16 residues. CDR1 and CDR2 from the germline V gene are MNHEY and SVGAGI. The CDR3 loop is CASSYSGTVTTGELFF. In nucleotides, the CDR3 is TGTGCCAGCAGTTACTCAGGGACTGTCACAACCGGGGAGCTGTTTTTT.

This clonotype was observed a few times. The CDR3, as DNA: TGCGCCAGCAGCTTGGAAGGGATAAGCACAGATACGCAGTATTTT. Its protein product is CASSLEGISTDTQYF. V usage is TRBV5-1 and J usage is TRBJ2-3; D is unresolved. Germline CDR1 is SGHRS and CDR2 is YFSETQ. V was shortened by 0 bases and J by 0 bases, with 8 bases between the two germline ends. The CDR3 runs to 15 residues.

In this sample, this clonotype turned up a few times. The chain is built from TRBV24-1 and TRBJ2-1; D gene unclear. The CDR3 is 13 amino acids. Per germline, CDR1 KGHDR and CDR2 SFDVKD. Trimming removed 2 bases at V and 10 bases at J, with 11 bases between. The CDR3 bases are TGTGCCACCAGTGATTCGACTCGCCGCGAGCAGTTCTTC. This codes for CATSDSTRREQFF.

This clonotype was seen a few times. This chain links TRBV13 with TRBJ2-3; maybe TRBD1 (5 bases). Germline V gene lookup returns CDR1 PRHDT and CDR2 FYEKMQ (reference sequence). The CDR3 extends over 13 amino acids. Trimming stripped 2 bases from V and 6 bases from J, with 9 bases between. The DNA for the CDR3 is TGTGCCAGCAGCTTACGGCAGGGTGATACGCAGTATTTT. Its protein is CASSLRQGDTQYF.

This clonotype occurred many times. This chain joins TRBV12-3 or TRBV12-4 and TRBJ1-2, with D possibly matching TRBD1 (5 bases). The ends were cut back, 3 bases at V and 5 bases at J, with 16 bases in the middle. The CDR3 runs to 15 residues. The CDR3 nucleotides are TGTGCCAGCAGTTTCGGCGGCAGGGACCAATATGGCTACACCTTC. Translating gives CASSFGGRDQYGYTF.

Many counts were recorded for this clonotype. CDR3 sequence reads: CASSLGAAQETQYF. CDR3 nucleotide sequence: TGCGCCAGCAGCTTGGGGGCCGCCCAAGAGACCCAGTACTTC. V and J are TRBV5-1 and TRBJ2-5, with no clear D. This CDR3 is 14 amino acids long. The germline CDR1 and CDR2 sequences are SGHRS and YFSETQ. Trimming removed 0 bases from V and 1 base from J, with 7 bases in between.

This clonotype was seen at least ten times. The chain has TRBV5-6 and TRBJ2-1; D is ambiguous. CDR3 length equals 15 residues. Deletions cut 5 bases from V and 2 bases from J, with 14 bases between. Per germline, CDR1 SGHDT and CDR2 YYEEEE. CDR3 in amino acids: CASSPSKITYNEQFF. CDR3 DNA: TGTGCCAGCAGTCCTTCTAAAATCACCTACAATGAGCAGTTCTTC. The full variable domain, with the rest looked up from reference TRBV5-6 and TRBJ2-1, is DAGVTQSPTHLIKTRGQQVTLRCSPKSGHDTVSWYQQALGQGPQFIFQYYEEEERQRGNFPDRFSGHQFPNYSSELNVNALLLGDSALYLCASSPSKITYNEQFFGPGTRLTVL.

This clonotype was picked up many times. The chain has TRBV3-1 and TRBJ2-5; 8 positions match TRBD2. V dropped 1 base and J dropped 4; count of bases not matched to a gene: 8. The CDR3 length is 16 residues. Germline V gene sequence: CDR1 LGHDT, CDR2 YNNKEL (reference sequence). The CDR3 DNA is TGTGCCAGCAGCCAAGGTACCGGGACTAGTCGAGAGACCCAGTACTTC. Encoded protein: CASSQGTGTSRETQYF.